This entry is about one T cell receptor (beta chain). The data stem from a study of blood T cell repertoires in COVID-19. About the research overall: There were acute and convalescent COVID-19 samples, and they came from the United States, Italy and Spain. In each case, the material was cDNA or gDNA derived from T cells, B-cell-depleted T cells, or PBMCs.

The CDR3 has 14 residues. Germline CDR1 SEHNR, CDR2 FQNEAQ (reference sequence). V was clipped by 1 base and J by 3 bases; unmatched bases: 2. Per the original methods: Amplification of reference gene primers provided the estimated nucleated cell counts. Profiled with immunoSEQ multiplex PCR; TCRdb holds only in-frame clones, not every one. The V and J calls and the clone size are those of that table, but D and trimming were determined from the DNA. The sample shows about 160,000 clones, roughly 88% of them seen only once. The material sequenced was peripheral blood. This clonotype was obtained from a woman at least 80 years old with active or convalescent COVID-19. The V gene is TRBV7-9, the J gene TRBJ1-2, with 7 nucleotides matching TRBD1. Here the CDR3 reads CASSLGTGHYGYTF. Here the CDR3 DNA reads TGTGCCAGCAGCTTAGGGACAGGCCACTATGGCTACACCTTC.